A selection of T cell receptor beta chains follows, all from one sample in a study of regulatory T cells in long-lasting Graves disease. TCRdb itself ran the multiplex PCR reads through MiXCR, one entry per CDR3 protein. The profile shows roughly 610,000 distinct CDR3 sequences, about 16% of them singletons. These data were likewise used in another study, on T cells in Graves' hyperthyroidism and ophthalmopathy.

Sequencing used peripheral blood mononuclear cells (PBMCs), obtained at new diagnosis, from a patient treated with antithyroid drugs. The receptor set was obtained from a man younger than 30 with Graves disease. The conserved cysteine and the conserved F or W are not part of the CDR3 here. The D gene is left open where the match is weak.

.	TRBV6-2/TRBV6-3	TRBJ2-7	ASSRQTSYEQY
.	TRBV5-1	TRBJ2-7	ASSLAGTPTYEQY
.	TRBV12-3/TRBV12-4	TRBJ1-5	ASSQQGRSNQPQH
.	TRBV10-3	TRBJ1-1	AISVGLNTEAF
.	TRBV11-2	TRBJ1-6	ASSLAPDSPLH
.	TRBV27	TRBJ2-7	ASMGGLSYEQY
.	TRBV7-9	TRBJ1-5	ASSSERDNQPQH
.	TRBV2	TRBJ2-7	ASSPDTYEQY
.	TRBV30	TRBJ2-1	AWSFWRPDYNEQF
.	TRBV28	TRBJ1-1	ASSLSSETTTEAF
.	TRBV7-3	TRBJ2-3	ASSLKVSAGTGDTQY
.	TRBV7-9	TRBJ2-2	ASSSNGRGVSGELF
.	TRBV7-9	TRBJ2-5	ACRDMGETQY
.	TRBV20-1	TRBJ2-7	SAREPTGTYEQY
.	TRBV20-1	TRBJ2-2	SARTDTDTGELF
TRBD2	TRBV4-1	TRBJ2-7	ASSPGASGMGEQY
.	TRBV5-1	TRBJ1-1	ASSFTGNTEAL
.	TRBV25-1	TRBJ1-2	ASSEGGGGVANYGYT
.	TRBV7-9	TRBJ1-2	ASSLIGGPNYGYT
TRBD2	TRBV20-1	TRBJ2-5	SATGSSGSFQETQY
TRBD1	TRBV27	TRBJ1-1	ASSQGDRVNTEAF
TRBD2	TRBV6-9	TRBJ2-1	ASSYSPLTSGRRNEQF